The T cell receptor beta chain described here comes from a study of T-cell reconstitution after alpha-beta-depleted transplantation in children (dated by TCRdb to about 2016). Context from the whole study: Using TCR repertoire profiling, the study quantitatively followed how T-cell immune reconstitution unfolded in children after TCRalphabeta/CD19-depleted allogeneic hematopoietic cell transplantation.

Comment on this clonotype: Which antigen it targets is not known. Base quality data are lacking; no much larger clone is found one base away.

Beyond this particular receptor, the publication reports: Hyperexpanded clone frequencies declined over subsequent months; after one year, T-cell counts and TCRbeta diversity were mostly attributed to newly produced T cells. The high TCRbeta diversity at day 60 in some patients was ascribed to recipient T cells and intrathymic progenitors that had survived conditioning. About two months after transplant, the apparently early recovery of alphabetaT-cell counts reportedly depended on just several hundred clones that had expanded rapidly and came from non-depleted graft cells.

Library preparation used PCR. For sequencing, an Illumina HiSeq 2500 was employed. To normalize quantification of the TCRbeta repertoire, the TCR libraries were built with molecular barcoding that relied on unique molecular identifiers. Clones were called with MiXCR by TCRdb after fastp trimmed the public reads at Q25, and only in-frame beta chains were retained. For every CDR3 protein sequence, its rows merge into one entry that carries the most common genes and DNA. In all, the sample holds roughly 420,000 distinct CDR3 sequences, and 16% of those were seen once. The top ten hold roughly 27% of the sample. What the treatment or condition label conveys for this sample: allogeneic hematopoietic cell transplantation with graft depleted of TCRalphabeta T cells and CD19 B cells. The transplant recipients were children given TCRalphabeta/CD19-depleted allogeneic hematopoietic cell grafts. The germline V gene supplies CDR1 MNHEY and CDR2 SVGAGI. V loses 3 bases of germline sequence and J loses 3 bases, and the interval between the two ends is 9 bases. Taken from cysteine to phenylalanine, the CDR3 has 13 residues. Only CDR3 DNA remains: 39 bases, in frame from the first base.

This sequence uses TRBV6-5 and TRBJ2-7, with the D gene too uncertain to name. This receptor was obtained from a boy younger than two who had a stem cell transplant for Wiskott-Aldrich syndrome, so the T cells may come from the graft donor. Sequencing was performed on PBMCs, mostly from graft donor cells, taken 360 days after TCRalphabeta/CD19-depleted stem cell transplant. The CDR3 region reads CASSYVDRYEQYF. The DNA sequence is as follows: TGTGCCAGCAGTTATGTGGACCGCTACGAGCAGTACTTC.